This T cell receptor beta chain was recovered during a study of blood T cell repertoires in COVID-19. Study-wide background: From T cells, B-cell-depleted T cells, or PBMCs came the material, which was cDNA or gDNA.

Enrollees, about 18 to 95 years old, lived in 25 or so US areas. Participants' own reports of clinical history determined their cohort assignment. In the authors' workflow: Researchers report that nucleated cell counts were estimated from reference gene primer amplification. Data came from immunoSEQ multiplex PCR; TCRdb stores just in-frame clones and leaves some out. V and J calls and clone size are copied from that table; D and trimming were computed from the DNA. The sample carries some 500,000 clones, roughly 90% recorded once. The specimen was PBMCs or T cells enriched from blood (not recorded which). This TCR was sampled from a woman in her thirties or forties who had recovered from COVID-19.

The DNA for the CDR3 is TGTGCCAGCAGCTTAGGAGTCGGTCTCTCAGATACGCAGTATTTT. Protein: CASSLGVGLSDTQYF. The chain uses TRBV11-2 and TRBJ2-3; D not resolved. V lost 1 base, J lost 4 bases, and 12 bases lay in between. CDR1 is SGHAT and CDR2 is FQNNGV in the germline V gene. The CDR3 length is 15 residues.